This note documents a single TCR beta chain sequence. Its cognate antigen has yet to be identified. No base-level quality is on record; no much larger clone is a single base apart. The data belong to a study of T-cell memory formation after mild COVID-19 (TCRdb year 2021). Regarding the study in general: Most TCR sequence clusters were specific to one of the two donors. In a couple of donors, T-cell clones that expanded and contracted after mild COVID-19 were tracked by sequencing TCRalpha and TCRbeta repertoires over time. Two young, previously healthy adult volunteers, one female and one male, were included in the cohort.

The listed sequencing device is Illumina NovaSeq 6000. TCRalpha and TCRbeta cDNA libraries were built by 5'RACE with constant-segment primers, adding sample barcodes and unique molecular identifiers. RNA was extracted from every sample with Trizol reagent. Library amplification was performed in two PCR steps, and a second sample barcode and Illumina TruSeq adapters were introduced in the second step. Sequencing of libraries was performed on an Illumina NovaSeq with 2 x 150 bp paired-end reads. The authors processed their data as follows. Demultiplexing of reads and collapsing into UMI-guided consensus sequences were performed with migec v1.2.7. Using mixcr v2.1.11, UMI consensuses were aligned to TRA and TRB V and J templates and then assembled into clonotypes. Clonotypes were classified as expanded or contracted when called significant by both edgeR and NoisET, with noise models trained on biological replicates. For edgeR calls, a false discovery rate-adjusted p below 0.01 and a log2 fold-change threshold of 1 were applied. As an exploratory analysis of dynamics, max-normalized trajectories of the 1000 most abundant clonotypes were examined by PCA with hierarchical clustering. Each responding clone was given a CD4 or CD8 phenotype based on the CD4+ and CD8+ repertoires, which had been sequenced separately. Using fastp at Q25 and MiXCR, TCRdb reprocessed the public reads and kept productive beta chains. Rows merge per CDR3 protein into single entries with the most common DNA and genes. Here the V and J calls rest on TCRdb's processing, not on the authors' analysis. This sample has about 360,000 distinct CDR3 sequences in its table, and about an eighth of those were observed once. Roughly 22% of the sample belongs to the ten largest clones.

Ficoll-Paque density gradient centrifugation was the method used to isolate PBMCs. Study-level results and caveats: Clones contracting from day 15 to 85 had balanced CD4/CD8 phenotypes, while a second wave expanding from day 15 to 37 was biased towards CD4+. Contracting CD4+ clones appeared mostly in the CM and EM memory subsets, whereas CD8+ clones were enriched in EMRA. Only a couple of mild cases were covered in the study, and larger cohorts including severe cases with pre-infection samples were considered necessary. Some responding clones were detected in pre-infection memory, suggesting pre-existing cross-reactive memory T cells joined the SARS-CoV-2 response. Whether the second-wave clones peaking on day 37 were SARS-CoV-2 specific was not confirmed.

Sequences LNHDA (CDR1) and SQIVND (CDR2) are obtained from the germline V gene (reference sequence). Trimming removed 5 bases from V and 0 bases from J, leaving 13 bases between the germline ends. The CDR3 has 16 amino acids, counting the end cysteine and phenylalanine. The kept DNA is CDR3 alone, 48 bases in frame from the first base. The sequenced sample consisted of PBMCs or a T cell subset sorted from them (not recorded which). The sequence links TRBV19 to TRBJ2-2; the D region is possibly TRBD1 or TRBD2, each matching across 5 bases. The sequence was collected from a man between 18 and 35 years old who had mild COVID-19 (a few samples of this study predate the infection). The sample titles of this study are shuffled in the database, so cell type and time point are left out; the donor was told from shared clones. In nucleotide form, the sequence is TGTGCCAGTAGTGGCTTATGGGGACCGAACACCGGGGAGCTGTTTTTT. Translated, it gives CASSGLWGPNTGELFF.